What follows are 18 T cell receptor beta chains derived from one specimen sequenced in a study of OX40 agonist ivuxolimab in advanced cancers. Assay: immunoSEQ multiplex PCR; the TCRdb copy retains only in-frame clones and omits some. This table has 70,000 to 95,000 clones, about 92% appearing once. This specimen consisted of CD4+ or CD8+ T cells sorted from blood, obtained in a trial of the OX40 agonist ivuxolimab. These receptors came from an adult with an advanced solid tumor such as melanoma, head and neck, liver or kidney cancer.

This clone has only one observation. This rearrangement joins TRBV28 to TRBJ2-3; no reliable D call. CDR3 length: 13 amino acids. V lost 6 bases and J 2 bases, leaving 9 bases between the germline ends. The germline V gene encodes CDR1 MDHEN and CDR2 SYDVKM. The CDR3 protein is CASSPRATDTQYF. CDR3 nucleotides: TGTGCCAGCAGCCCCCGAGCCACAGATACGCAGTATTTT.

The chain joins TRBV7-9 to TRBJ1-2; perhaps TRBD1 as D (6 bases). CDR3 length: 15 residues. Germline CDR1 reads SEHNR; CDR2 reads FQNEAQ (reference sequence). Trimming removed 5 bases from V and 0 bases from J, with 13 bases in between. In nucleotides, the CDR3 is TGTGCCAGCAGCCTCCGGGACAACACTAACTATGGCTACACCTTC. Amino acid sequence: CASSLRDNTNYGYTF.

The rearrangement joins TRBV6-5 to TRBJ2-1; TRBD1 matches at 8 bases. The J segment lost 8 bases and the V segment lost 3 bases, leaving 6 bases of the junction unmatched. CDR1 and CDR2 from the germline V gene are MNHEY and SVGAGI. This CDR3 spans 14 amino acids. Here the CDR3 reads CASSYNRGNHEQFF. The DNA for the CDR3 is TGTGCCAGCAGTTATAACAGGGGGAATCATGAGCAGTTCTTC.

This clone was counted a single time. This chain links TRBV7-6 with TRBJ2-6; D may correspond to TRBD1 or TRBD2 (5 bases each). CDR1 is SGHVS, CDR2 FNYEAQ, per germline. V lost 3 bases, J lost 1 base, and 7 bases lay in between. The CDR3 sequence is 15 residues long. As DNA, the CDR3 is TGTGCCAGCAGCTTGGGGGTGTCTGGGGCCAACGTCCTGACTTTC. Its protein product is CASSLGVSGANVLTF.

Turning to this clone: This specimen includes other DNA sequences encoding the same CDR3. The chain employs TRBV5-1 and TRBJ1-1, with unresolved D. CDR3 size: 15 residues. The germline gives CDR1 SGHRS, CDR2 YFSETQ. The V gene lost 0 bases and the J gene lost 4 bases, with 13 bases spanning the gap. For the CDR3, the DNA is TGCGCCAGCAGCTTGGGTGGAGGGCTGGGCACTGAAGCTTTCTTT. Amino acids: CASSLGGGLGTEAFF.

The chain employs TRBV5-1 and TRBJ2-2, with a tentative D call TRBD2 (5 bases). The V and J ends lost 0 bases and 7 bases respectively, with 7 bases between them. The CDR3 covers 13 residues. CDR1 and CDR2 (germline): SGHRS, YFSETQ. The CDR3, as DNA: TGCGCCAGCAGCTTGGCCGGAGGCGGGGAGCTGTTTTTT. This gives the protein CASSLAGGGELFF.

This chain joins TRBV5-4 and TRBJ2-5; TRBD2 agrees at 8 bases. J gave up 4 bases and V 0 bases, and 2 bases lay outside the gene matches. The CDR3 is 14 residues long. From germline, CDR1 is SGHNT and CDR2 YYREEE (reference sequence). The CDR3 region is CASSLVGGGETQYF. The CDR3, as DNA: TGTGCCAGCAGCTTGGTCGGGGGGGGAGAGACCCAGTACTTC.

The rearrangement links TRBV5-1 to TRBJ1-3, with D possibly TRBD1 on 6 matching bases. V was shortened by 1 base and J by 2 bases, with 10 bases between the two germline ends. Germline V gene data show CDR1 as SGHRS and CDR2 as YFSETQ. The CDR3 has 15 residues. The CDR3 DNA sequence: TGCGCCAGCAGCTTGATGTCAGGGGCTGGAAACACCATATATTTT. It codes for CASSLMSGAGNTIYF.

The rearrangement links TRBV30 to TRBJ1-1, with D possibly TRBD1 on 5 matching bases. Trimming removed 3 bases from V and 4 bases from J, with 18 bases in between. Germline CDR1 reads GTSNPN; CDR2 reads SVGIG (reference sequence). This CDR3 spans 15 amino acids. CDR3 residues: CAWRTRGGVSTEAFF. CDR3 in DNA: TGTGCCTGGAGGACCCGCGGAGGGGTGAGCACTGAAGCTTTCTTT.

This clone was seen a handful of times. The chain joins TRBV30 to TRBJ1-1; 10 nucleotides line up with TRBD1. This CDR3 comprises 17 residues. J lost 3 bases, V lost 4 bases, and 14 bases had no gene match. Germline V gene sequence: CDR1 GTSNPN, CDR2 SVGIG (reference sequence). CDR3 amino acids: CAWKRDRGSNMYTEAFF. CDR3 bases: TGTGCCTGGAAGAGGGACAGGGGCTCTAATATGTACACTGAAGCTTTCTTT.

The V and J genes are TRBV30 and TRBJ2-3, with 7 bases aligning to TRBD1. The CDR3 is 14 residues long. In germline, CDR1 is GTSNPN, CDR2 SVGIG (reference sequence). Germline trimming cut 2 bases from V and 6 bases from J; bases unmatched to any gene: 8. CDR3 residues: CAWSPRQGHDTQYF. CDR3 sequence (DNA): TGTGCCTGGAGTCCGCGACAGGGCCACGATACGCAGTATTTT.

This rearrangement joins TRBV19 to TRBJ2-6; a weak D match, TRBD1 (6 bases). Germline V lookup: CDR1 LNHDA, CDR2 SQIVND (reference sequence). The CDR3 runs 17 residues. With 3 bases removed from V and 0 bases from J, the gap between germline ends came to 12 bases. The CDR3 DNA follows: TGTGCCAGTAGTATCTCCGGGACACGCTCTGGGGCCAACGTCCTGACTTTC. Its protein is CASSISGTRSGANVLTF.

The chain uses TRBV6-1 and TRBJ1-5, with D perhaps TRBD1 (6 bases). V lost 2 bases and J 6 bases, leaving 14 bases between the germline ends. This CDR3 has 15 residues. Germline V CDR1 and CDR2: MNHNS, SASEGT. For the CDR3, the DNA is TGTGCCAGCAGTGAAATCGGCAGGGGAGCTCAGCCCCAGCATTTT. Encoded protein: CASSEIGRGAQPQHF.

For this clone: One junction end does not reproduce the germline sequence, and a read error may be involved. The genes are TRBV6-1 and TRBJ2-7, with TRBD1 identical over 9 bases. Germline V gives CDR1 MNHNS, CDR2 SASEGT. There are 12 residues in the CDR3. The CDR3 protein is CATDRGSYERYF. The CDR3 nucleotides read TGTGCCACCGACAGGGGGTCCTACGAGCGGTACTTC.

The chain has TRBV10-3 and TRBJ2-6, with 7 bases identical to TRBD2. Germline V CDR1 and CDR2: ENHRY, SYGVKD. The V and J ends lost 10 bases and 1 base, in that order; junction bases with no gene match: 10. This CDR3 spans 16 amino acids. CDR3 bases: TGTGCCAGCCAGCGGGGCTTACGTTCTGGGGCCAACGTCCTGACTTTC. It codes for CASQRGLRSGANVLTF.

A few counts support this clone. The CDR3 loop is CASTQGQGAFYGYTF. The CDR3 DNA sequence: TGTGCCAGTACCCAAGGACAGGGGGCATTTTATGGCTACACCTTC. V and J are TRBV19 and TRBJ1-2, with 11 bases aligning to TRBD1. The ends lost 7 bases at V and 5 bases at J; junction bases unmatched: 9. Germline lookup yields CDR1 LNHDA and CDR2 SQIVND (reference sequence). The CDR3 covers 15 residues.

The genes are TRBV6-1 and TRBJ1-6; maybe TRBD1 (6 bases). The CDR3 consists of 14 residues. CDR1 is MNHNS, CDR2 SASEGT, per germline. Trimming left V 5 bases short and J 10 bases short, with 15 bases between. CDR3 in DNA: TGTGCCAGCAGTCGGGACACCACGGGCTCACCCCTCCACTTT. It is translated as CASSRDTTGSPLHF.

V is TRBV6-4 and J is TRBJ2-2, with D perhaps matching TRBD1 (6 bases). Trimming took off 2 bases at V and 5 bases at J, with 12 bases between the two ends. The CDR3 is made up of 15 amino acids. The germline gives CDR1 MRHNA, CDR2 SNTAGT. The CDR3 nucleotides read TGTGCCAGCAGTGACGTACAGGGATTTACCGGGGAGCTGTTTTTT. Residues: CASSDVQGFTGELFF.